This entry lists 12 T cell receptor beta chains sequenced from one sample in a study of blood T cell repertoires in COVID-19. The protocol was immunoSEQ multiplex PCR, while the TCRdb copy is restricted to in-frame clones and leaves out a portion. The table shows some 240,000 clones, with about 85% occurring only once. The specimen was peripheral blood. These receptors were taken from a man aged 55 to 69 who had recovered from COVID-19.

This chain connects TRBV5-8 to TRBJ2-5, with TRBD2 matching 9 bases. From germline, CDR1 is SGHTS and CDR2 YDEGEE. The CDR3 contains 16 residues. Germline trimming cut 5 bases from V and 5 bases from J; bases unmatched to any gene: 13. DNA of the CDR3: TGTGCCAGCAGGGCTTCCGGGACTAGCCTGTCGGAGACCCAGTACTTC. This translates into CASRASGTSLSETQYF. The whole variable domain, filled in from reference TRBV5-8 and TRBJ2-5, reads EAGVTQSPTHLIKTRGQQATLRCSPISGHTSVYWYQQALGLGLQFLLWYDEGEERNRGNFPPRFSGRQFPNYSSELNVNALELEDSALYLCASRASGTSLSETQYFGPGTRLLVL.

This rearrangement joins TRBV18 to TRBJ2-3; D call uncertain. Germline CDR1 is KGHSH and CDR2 is LQKENI. The V gene lost 3 bases and the J gene lost 0 bases, with 10 bases spanning the gap. CDR3 length: 15 residues. CDR3 region: CASSPRLESTDTQYF. The CDR3 nucleotides are TGTGCCAGCTCACCTAGGCTGGAGAGCACAGATACGCAGTATTTT.

The rearrangement uses TRBV10-2 and TRBJ1-6, with 7 bases lining up with TRBD1. The germline V gene encodes CDR1 WSHSY and CDR2 SAAADI. V shed 4 bases, J shed 9 bases, and the junction held 9 bases outside the gene matches. The CDR3 is 15 amino acids. DNA of the CDR3: TGCGCCAGCAGTGTAGACAGGGTTAGCGGTTCACCCCTCCACTTT. Protein product: CASSVDRVSGSPLHF.

This clone was seen a few times. The CDR3 reads CASSFSSGGGRTEAFF. As DNA, the CDR3 is TGTGCCAGCAGCTTTTCATCGGGCGGGGGCCGGACTGAAGCTTTCTTT. This chain links TRBV5-6 with TRBJ1-1, with D possibly TRBD1 on 6 matching bases. This CDR3 contains 16 residues. The V gene's germline CDR1 is SGHDT and CDR2 YYEEEE. Trimming removed 2 bases at V and 5 bases at J, with 19 bases between.

The chain recombines TRBV18 with TRBJ2-7; no reliable D call. Germline V gene sequence: CDR1 KGHSH, CDR2 LQKENI. V lost 3 bases and J lost 2, with 5 bases in between. The CDR3 length is 12 residues. The CDR3 reads CASSPRPYEQYV. The DNA for the CDR3 is TGTGCCAGCTCACCGCGCCCCTACGAGCAGTACGTC.

CDR3 region: CASNLVQGANEQFF. The DNA of the CDR3 is TGCGCCAGCAACCTCGTACAGGGGGCCAATGAGCAGTTCTTC. V is TRBV5-1 and J is TRBJ2-1, with 9 bases lining up with TRBD1. This CDR3 has 14 amino acids. In germline, CDR1 is SGHRS, CDR2 YFSETQ. The ends lost 6 bases at V and 6 bases at J; junction bases unmatched: 7.

The genes are TRBV5-1 and TRBJ2-1; 9 positions agree with TRBD1. V lost 4 bases, J lost 2 bases, and 7 bases stayed unmatched. The CDR3 runs 16 residues. CDR1 is SGHRS, CDR2 YFSETQ, per germline. The CDR3 region has the DNA TGCGCCAGCAGCCTTGCGGGACAGGGTACCTACAATGAGCAGTTCTTC. Protein: CASSLAGQGTYNEQFF.

V gene TRBV19 combines with J gene TRBJ2-5; 7 bases are shared with TRBD1. V shed 4 bases, J shed 0 bases, and the junction held 8 bases outside the gene matches. The CDR3 runs 16 residues. Germline values: CDR1 LNHDA, CDR2 SQIVND (reference sequence). The CDR3 DNA reads as TGTGCCAGTAGTAGCTCCGACAGGGTCCACCAAGAGACCCAGTACTTC. Translating it yields CASSSSDRVHQETQYF.

This clone occurred a few times. The sample has other DNA sequences that encode this CDR3 too. CDR3 loop: CASSSGNQPQHF. The CDR3 DNA reads as TGTGCCAGCAGTTCGGGTAATCAGCCCCAGCATTTT. This chain connects TRBV6-5 to TRBJ1-5; no reliable D call. Germline V gene data show CDR1 as MNHEY and CDR2 as SVGAGI. The V end was cut by 4 bases, the J end by 4 bases, with 5 bases between. This CDR3 comprises 12 residues.

The chain has TRBV6-4 and TRBJ2-7; maybe TRBD1 (9 bases). V was trimmed by 6 bases and J by 6 bases, leaving 21 bases between them. From germline, CDR1 is MRHNA and CDR2 SNTAGT. The CDR3 contains 15 residues. The CDR3 here is CASRVQLAGQGEQYF. The CDR3 region has the DNA TGTGCCAGCAGGGTCCAATTAGCGGGACAGGGCGAGCAGTACTTC.

The chain carries TRBV5-5 and TRBJ2-3; 12 bases align to TRBD2. This CDR3 is 18 amino acids long. Germline trimming cut 0 bases from V and 2 bases from J; bases unmatched to any gene: 7. The germline V gene has CDR1 SGHKS and CDR2 YYEKEE (reference sequence). The CDR3 region has the DNA TGTGCCAGCAGCTTGGCAACTAGCGGGGGGCGGCTCACAGATACGCAGTATTTT. This gives the protein CASSLATSGGRLTDTQYF.

The chain recombines TRBV19 with TRBJ2-3, with D possibly being TRBD1 (5 bases). This CDR3 has 15 amino acids. Trimming removed 6 bases at V and 2 bases at J, with 15 bases between. The germline gives CDR1 LNHDA, CDR2 SQIVND (reference sequence). This CDR3 is CASRPQGYYTDTQYF. CDR3 DNA sequence: TGTGCCAGTAGACCCCAGGGCTACTACACAGATACGCAGTATTTT.